What follows are 12 T cell receptor beta chains derived from one specimen sequenced in a study of blood T cell repertoires in COVID-19. The table came from immunoSEQ multiplex PCR; TCRdb's copy has only in-frame clones and leaves some out. The sample shows a few hundred thousand clones, around 83% of them seen only once. Sequenced material: peripheral blood. The receptor set was obtained from an elderly man with acute or convalescent COVID-19.

The chain uses TRBV5-1 and TRBJ2-5; 8 nucleotides match TRBD2. The CDR3 is 15 residues long. Germline V gives CDR1 SGHRS, CDR2 YFSETQ. J was trimmed by 4 bases and V by 0 bases; bases with no gene match: 5. The chain's CDR3 is CASSLDGRAPETQYF. The DNA for the CDR3 is TGCGCCAGCAGCTTGGACGGGAGGGCCCCAGAGACCCAGTACTTC.

The rearrangement uses TRBV19 and TRBJ1-4, with TRBD1 identical over 8 bases. V trimming: 5 bases; J trimming: 5 bases; junction bases outside the gene matches: 7. CDR3 size: 15 residues. Germline V gives CDR1 LNHDA, CDR2 SQIVND (reference sequence). CDR3 sequence: CASSLNRGTNEKLFF. The CDR3 DNA reads as TGTGCCAGTAGTCTTAACAGGGGGACCAATGAAAAACTGTTTTTT.

The rearrangement uses TRBV9 and TRBJ2-1, with 10 bases fitting TRBD2. There are 15 residues in the CDR3. J lost 12 bases, V lost 0 bases, and 9 bases had no gene match. Per the germline V gene, CDR1 is SGDLS and CDR2 is YYNGEE. CDR3 residues: CASSVVASGGFGQFF. CDR3 sequence (DNA): TGTGCCAGCAGCGTAGTCGCTAGCGGGGGATTCGGGCAGTTCTTC.

In DNA, the CDR3 is TGCGCCAGGCCGGGACTAGCGGGAGGGGAGACCCAGTACTTC. It translates to CARPGLAGGETQYF. The rearrangement joins TRBV10-1 to TRBJ2-5; 16 nucleotides line up with TRBD2. Germline-derived CDR1 and CDR2 are WNHNN and SYGVQD (reference sequence). Losses at the gene ends were 9 bases for V and 5 bases for J; bases not matched to a gene: 3. The CDR3 extends over 14 amino acids.

This chain uses TRBV12-3 or TRBV12-4 with TRBJ2-7; TRBD2 matches at 12 bases. The J segment lost 6 bases and the V segment lost 3 bases, leaving 0 bases of the junction unmatched. This CDR3 comprises 13 residues. The CDR3 region is CASSLTSGGEQYF. The CDR3 bases are TGTGCCAGCAGTTTGACTAGCGGGGGCGAGCAGTACTTC.

This clone appeared a single time. The chain is built from TRBV6-1 and TRBJ1-2; 7 bases are a match to TRBD1. V gave up 1 base and J gave up 10 bases; unmatched junction bases: 6. CDR3 length: 13 amino acids. CDR1 is MNHNS and CDR2 is SASEGT in the germline V gene. CDR3 sequence reads: CASSEGRDRYYTF. CDR3 nucleotides: TGTGCCAGCAGTGAAGGAAGGGACAGATACTACACCTTC.

The chain is built from TRBV3-1 (or the pseudogene TRBV3-2) and TRBJ1-6, with D uncertain. Germline values: CDR1 LGHDT, CDR2 YNNKEL (reference sequence). V lost 5 bases to trimming and J lost 0 bases, with 5 bases between them. This CDR3 region has 14 residues. CDR3 sequence reads: CASSSSSYNSPLHF. CDR3 DNA: TGTGCCAGCAGCTCCAGCTCCTATAATTCACCCCTCCACTTT.

The CDR3 loop reads CASGSLGLAGAQYF. Here the CDR3 DNA reads TGTGCTAGTGGTTCCCTTGGACTAGCAGGGGCCCAGTACTTC. The chain combines TRBV12-5 with TRBJ2-5; TRBD2 agrees at 8 bases. The germline gives CDR1 LGHNT, CDR2 FRNRAP. Trimming at V came to 4 bases and at J to 9 bases, leaving 10 bases not matched to a gene. The CDR3 loop spans 14 amino acids.

This rearrangement joins TRBV18 to TRBJ1-4, with D possibly TRBD1 on 6 matching bases. The CDR3 covers 15 residues. With 5 bases removed from V and 0 bases from J, the gap between germline ends came to 10 bases. Per germline, CDR1 KGHSH and CDR2 LQKENI. The CDR3 here is CASSEQGSTNEKLFF. CDR3 in DNA: TGTGCCAGCTCAGAACAGGGTTCAACTAATGAAAAACTGTTTTTT.

The chain combines TRBV3-1 (or the pseudogene TRBV3-2) with TRBJ2-3; no clear D. V lost 0 bases to trimming and J lost 2 bases, with 6 bases between them. The CDR3 contains 14 residues. Per germline, CDR1 LGHDT and CDR2 YNNKEL (reference sequence). The CDR3 is CASSQDSYTDTQYF. The DNA of the CDR3 is TGTGCCAGCAGCCAAGATAGCTACACAGATACGCAGTATTTT.

The chain employs TRBV6-5 and TRBJ1-1; 9 bases fit TRBD1. The germline V gene has CDR1 MNHEY and CDR2 SVGAGI. The junction had 7 bases not matched to a gene; V was cut back by 8 bases and J by 0 bases. The CDR3 loop spans 15 amino acids. CDR3 bases: TGTGCCAGCCCGTCGGGACAGGGCTTGAACACTGAAGCTTTCTTT. The encoded protein is CASPSGQGLNTEAFF.

V is TRBV3-1 (or the pseudogene TRBV3-2) and J is TRBJ2-3; 9 bases are a match to TRBD1. CDR1 and CDR2 from the germline V gene are LGHDT and YNNKEL (reference sequence). The length of the CDR3 is 19 residues. V dropped 1 base and J dropped 2; count of bases not matched to a gene: 13. For the CDR3, the DNA is TGTGCCAGCAGCCAAGTCGGTTGGGGGACAGGGAGAGACACAGATACGCAGTATTTT. As protein: CASSQVGWGTGRDTDTQYF.